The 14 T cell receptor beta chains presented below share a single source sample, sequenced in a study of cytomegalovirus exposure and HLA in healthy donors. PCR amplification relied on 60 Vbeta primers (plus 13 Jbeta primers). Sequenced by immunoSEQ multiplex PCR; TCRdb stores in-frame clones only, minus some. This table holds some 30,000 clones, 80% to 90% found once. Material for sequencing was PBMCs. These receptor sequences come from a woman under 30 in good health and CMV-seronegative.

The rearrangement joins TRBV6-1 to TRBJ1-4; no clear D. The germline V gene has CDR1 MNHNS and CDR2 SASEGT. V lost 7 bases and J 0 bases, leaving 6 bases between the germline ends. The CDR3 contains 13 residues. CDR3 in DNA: TGTGCCAGCACCACTGCAACTAATGAAAAACTGTTTTTT. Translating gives CASTTATNEKLFF.

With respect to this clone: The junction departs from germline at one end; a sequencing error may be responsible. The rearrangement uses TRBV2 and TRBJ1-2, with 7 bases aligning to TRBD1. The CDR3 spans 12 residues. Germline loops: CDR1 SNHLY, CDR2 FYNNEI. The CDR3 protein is CASNTGASGYPF. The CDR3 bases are TGTGCCAGCAATACAGGGGCCAGTGGCTACCCCTTC.

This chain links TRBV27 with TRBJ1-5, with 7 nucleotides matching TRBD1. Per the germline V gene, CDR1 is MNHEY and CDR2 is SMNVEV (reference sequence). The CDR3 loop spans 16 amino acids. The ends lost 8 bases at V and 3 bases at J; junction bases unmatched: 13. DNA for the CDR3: TGTGCCAGCGGTAAAAGACCGGGACAGTTCAATCAGCCCCAGCATTTT. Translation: CASGKRPGQFNQPQHF.

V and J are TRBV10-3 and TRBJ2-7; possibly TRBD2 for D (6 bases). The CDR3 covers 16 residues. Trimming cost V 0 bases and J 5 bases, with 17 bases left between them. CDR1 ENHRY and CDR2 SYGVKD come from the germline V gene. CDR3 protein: CAISESGGRGKNEQYF. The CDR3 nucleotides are TGTGCCATCAGTGAGTCAGGAGGACGGGGGAAGAACGAGCAGTACTTC.

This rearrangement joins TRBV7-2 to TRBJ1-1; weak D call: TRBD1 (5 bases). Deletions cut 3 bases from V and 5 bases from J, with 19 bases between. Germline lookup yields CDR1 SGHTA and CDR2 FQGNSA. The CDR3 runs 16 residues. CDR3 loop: CASSFGGSTGGTEAFF. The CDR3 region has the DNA TGTGCCAGCAGCTTCGGGGGATCCACCGGTGGGACTGAAGCTTTCTTT.

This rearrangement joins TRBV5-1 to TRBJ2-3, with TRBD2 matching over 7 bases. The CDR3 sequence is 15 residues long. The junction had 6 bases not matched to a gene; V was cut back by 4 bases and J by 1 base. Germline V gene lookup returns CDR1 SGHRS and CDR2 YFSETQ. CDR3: CASSPVLAGTDTQYF. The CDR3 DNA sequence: TGCGCCAGCAGCCCGGTGCTAGCGGGCACAGATACGCAGTATTTT.

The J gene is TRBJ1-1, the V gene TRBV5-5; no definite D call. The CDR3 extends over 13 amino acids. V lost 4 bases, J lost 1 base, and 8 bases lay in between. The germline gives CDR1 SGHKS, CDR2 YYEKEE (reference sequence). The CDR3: CASSPNRNTEAFF. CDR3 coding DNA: TGTGCCAGCAGCCCCAACAGGAACACTGAAGCTTTCTTT.

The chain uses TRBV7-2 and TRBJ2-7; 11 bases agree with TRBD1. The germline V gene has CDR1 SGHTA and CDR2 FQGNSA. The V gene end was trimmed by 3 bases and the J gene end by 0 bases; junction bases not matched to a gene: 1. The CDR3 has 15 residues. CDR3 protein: CASSFGTGGSYEQYF. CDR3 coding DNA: TGTGCCAGCAGCTTTGGGACAGGGGGCTCCTACGAGCAGTACTTC.

In nucleotides, the CDR3 is TGTGCCAGCCCCATAGCGAAGGACGGGGAAACTAACTATGGCTACACCTTC. As protein: CASPIAKDGETNYGYTF. The V gene is TRBV7-2, the J gene TRBJ1-2; D is undetermined. Trimming removed 8 bases at V and 0 bases at J, with 22 bases between. Per germline, CDR1 SGHTA and CDR2 FQGNSA. The CDR3 has 17 residues.

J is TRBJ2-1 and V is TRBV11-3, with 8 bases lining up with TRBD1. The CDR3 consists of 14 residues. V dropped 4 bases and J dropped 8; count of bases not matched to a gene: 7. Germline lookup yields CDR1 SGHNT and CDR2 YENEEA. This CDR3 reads CASSSGQGGDEQFF. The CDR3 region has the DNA TGTGCCAGCAGCTCCGGACAGGGAGGCGATGAGCAGTTCTTC.

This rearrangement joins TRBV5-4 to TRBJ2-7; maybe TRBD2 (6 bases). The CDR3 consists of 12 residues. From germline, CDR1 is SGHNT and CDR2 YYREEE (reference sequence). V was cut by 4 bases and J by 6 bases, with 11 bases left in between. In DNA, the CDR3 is TGTGCCAGCAGCCCCCCCGGGGGCGAGCAGTACTTC. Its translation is CASSPPGGEQYF.

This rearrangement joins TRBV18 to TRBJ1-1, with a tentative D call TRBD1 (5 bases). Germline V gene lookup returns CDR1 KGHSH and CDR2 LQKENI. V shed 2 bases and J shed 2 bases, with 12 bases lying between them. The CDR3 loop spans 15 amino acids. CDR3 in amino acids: CASSPGAVRNTEAFF. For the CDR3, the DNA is TGTGCCAGCTCACCAGGGGCCGTTCGAAACACTGAAGCTTTCTTT.

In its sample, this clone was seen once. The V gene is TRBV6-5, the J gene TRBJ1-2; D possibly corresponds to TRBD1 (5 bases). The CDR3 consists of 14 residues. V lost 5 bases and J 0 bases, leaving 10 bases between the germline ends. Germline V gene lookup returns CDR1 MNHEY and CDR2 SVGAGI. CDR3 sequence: CASSRTPPNYGYTF. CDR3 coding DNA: TGTGCCAGCAGTCGGACACCTCCTAACTATGGCTACACCTTC.

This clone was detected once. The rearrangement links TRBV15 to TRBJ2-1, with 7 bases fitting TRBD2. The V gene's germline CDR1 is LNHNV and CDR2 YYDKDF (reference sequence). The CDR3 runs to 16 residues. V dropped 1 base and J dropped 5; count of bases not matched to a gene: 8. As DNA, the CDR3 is TGTGCCACCAGCAGAGCAAGCGGGATGATCGACAATGAGCAGTTCTTC. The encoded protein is CATSRASGMIDNEQFF.